A selection of T cell receptor beta chains follows, all from one sample in a study of T cells in localized non-small cell lung cancer. Generated by immunoSEQ multiplex PCR, the TCRdb table keeps only in-frame clones and is missing some. This table has around 28,000 clones, about 88% appearing once. This sample comprised peripheral blood, obtained before any cancer treatment. The receptor set was obtained from a female donor aged 60 or older with stage I lung adenocarcinoma. Both conserved end residues are part of each CDR3. A D gene is named only where the DNA matches it firmly. Only part of the rows carry a size: once, few, many, or a class if the clone is expanded.

.	TRBV6-6	.	TRBJ1-1	CASSAAGNTEAFF	TGTGCCAGCAGTGCGGCGGGGAACACTGAAGCTTTCTTT
.	TRBV2	TRBD1	TRBJ1-5	CASRLTGEGQPQHF	TGTGCCAGCAGGTTGACAGGGGAAGGGCAGCCCCAGCATTTT
.	TRBV2	TRBD2	TRBJ2-1	CASSGGVAGGYNEQFF	TGTGCCAGCAGTGGGGGGGTAGCGGGAGGGTACAATGAGCAGTTCTTC
few	TRBV30	.	TRBJ2-5	CAWRIGGGIGTQYF	TGTGCCTGGAGGATCGGAGGGGGCATAGGGACCCAGTACTTC
.	TRBV30	TRBD1	TRBJ1-2	CAWRPTGRGGYTF	TGTGCCTGGAGACCGACAGGGAGAGGTGGCTACACCTTC
.	TRBV28	.	TRBJ2-7	CASSSPDTHEQYF	TGTGCCAGCAGTTCACCCGACACCCACGAGCAGTACTTC
.	TRBV30	.	TRBJ1-1	CAWRGDGHLNTEAFF	TGTGCCTGGAGGGGGGACGGGCATTTGAACACTGAAGCTTTCTTT
few	TRBV16	TRBD1	TRBJ1-4	CASSQETGISEKLFF	TGTGCCAGCAGCCAAGAGACAGGGATTAGCGAAAAACTGTTTTTT
.	TRBV7-2	TRBD1	TRBJ1-1	CASSRDRANTEAFF	TGTGCCAGCAGCCGGGACAGGGCCAACACTGAAGCTTTCTTT
.	TRBV7-2	.	TRBJ2-3	CASSPGPTTDTQYF	TGTGCCAGCAGCCCGGGCCCTACCACAGATACGCAGTATTTT
.	TRBV28	.	TRBJ1-6	CASSRGGSYNSPLHF	TGTGCCAGCAGTCGGGGGGGCTCCTATAATTCACCCCTCCACTTT
.	TRBV27	.	TRBJ1-1	CASSLYRGATEAFF	TGTGCCAGCAGTTTATATAGGGGAGCCACTGAAGCTTTCTTT
.	TRBV9	TRBD2	TRBJ2-3	CASSLTGLAASTDTQYF	TGTGCCAGCAGCCTTACGGGACTAGCGGCTAGCACAGATACGCAGTATTTT
.	TRBV12-5	.	TRBJ1-3	CASGVGARSGNTIYF	TGTGCTAGTGGAGTTGGGGCCCGGAGCGGAAACACCATATATTTT
.	TRBV19	.	TRBJ1-5	CASSKGTHSNQPQHF	TGTGCCAGTAGTAAGGGGACACATAGCAATCAGCCCCAGCATTTT
once	TRBV5-3	.	TRBJ1-2	CARSTTASNYGYTF	TGTGCCAGAAGCACGACAGCCTCTAACTATGGCTACACCTTC
.	TRBV5-4	TRBD1	TRBJ2-7	CASSSRQGADEQYF	TGTGCCAGCAGTTCTCGACAGGGGGCGGACGAGCAGTACTTC
.	TRBV28	TRBD2	TRBJ2-4	CASRTAGGGKNIQYF	TGTGCCAGCAGGACAGCGGGGGGAGGCAAAAACATTCAGTACTTC
.	TRBV30	.	TRBJ1-5	CAWSEGFNQPQHF	TGTGCCTGGAGTGAGGGCTTCAATCAGCCCCAGCATTTT
.	TRBV28	.	TRBJ1-1	CATTRGGAASEAFF	TGTGCCACCACTCGGGGGGGGGCTGCCTCTGAAGCTTTCTTT
.	TRBV11-3	.	TRBJ2-1	CASSLVGGNEQFF	TGTGCCAGCAGCTTAGTAGGGGGGAATGAGCAGTTCTTC
.	TRBV18	.	TRBJ2-5	CASSPVRGPSRGGETQYF	TGTGCCAGCTCACCGGTTCGGGGGCCGAGCCGTGGGGGAGAGACCCAGTACTTC
.	TRBV4-2	TRBD2	TRBJ2-2	CASSHRAGSTGELFF	TGTGCCAGCAGCCATAGAGCGGGATCGACCGGGGAGCTGTTTTTT
.	TRBV10-2	.	TRBJ2-2	CASSESKGNTGELFF	TGCGCCAGCAGTGAGTCGAAAGGGAACACCGGGGAGCTGTTTTTT
.	TRBV2	.	TRBJ1-5	CASSDREGTPPQHF	TGTGCCAGCAGTGACAGGGAAGGGACACCTCCCCAGCATTTT
.	TRBV6-5	.	TRBJ2-7	CASSVAVTYEQYF	TGTGCCAGCAGCGTAGCGGTAACCTACGAGCAGTACTTC
.	TRBV7-2	.	TRBJ2-2	CASSLRTANTGELFF	TGTGCCAGCAGCCTACGGACAGCGAACACCGGGGAGCTGTTTTTT
few	TRBV6-1	.	TRBJ1-5	CATSLTVNQPQHF	TGTGCCACCAGTCTCACAGTCAATCAGCCCCAGCATTTT
.	TRBV7-9	TRBD1	TRBJ2-7	CASSPWDRGLYEQYF	TGTGCCAGCAGCCCATGGGACAGGGGGCTTTACGAGCAGTACTTC
.	TRBV2	TRBD1	TRBJ1-1	CASSAGQGNTEAFF	TGTGCCAGCAGTGCGGGACAGGGCAACACTGAAGCTTTCTTT
.	TRBV5-4	TRBD2	TRBJ2-7	CASSLDRWTSGYEQYF	TGTGCCAGCAGCTTAGATAGGTGGACTAGTGGATACGAGCAGTACTTC
.	TRBV7-9	TRBD1	TRBJ1-1	CASSPQGVPTWNTEAFF	TGTGCCAGCAGCCCACAGGGGGTCCCCACATGGAACACTGAAGCTTTCTTT
.	TRBV5-4	.	TRBJ1-4	CASSSTNEKLFF	TGTGCCAGCAGCTCTACTAATGAAAAACTGTTTTTT
.	TRBV2	TRBD2	TRBJ2-4	CASSETSGKNIQYF	TGTGCCAGCAGTGAAACTAGCGGCAAAAACATTCAGTACTTC
.	TRBV19	.	TRBJ2-1	CASSGGPGDNEQFF	TGTGCCAGTAGTGGGGGACCCGGTGACAATGAGCAGTTCTTC